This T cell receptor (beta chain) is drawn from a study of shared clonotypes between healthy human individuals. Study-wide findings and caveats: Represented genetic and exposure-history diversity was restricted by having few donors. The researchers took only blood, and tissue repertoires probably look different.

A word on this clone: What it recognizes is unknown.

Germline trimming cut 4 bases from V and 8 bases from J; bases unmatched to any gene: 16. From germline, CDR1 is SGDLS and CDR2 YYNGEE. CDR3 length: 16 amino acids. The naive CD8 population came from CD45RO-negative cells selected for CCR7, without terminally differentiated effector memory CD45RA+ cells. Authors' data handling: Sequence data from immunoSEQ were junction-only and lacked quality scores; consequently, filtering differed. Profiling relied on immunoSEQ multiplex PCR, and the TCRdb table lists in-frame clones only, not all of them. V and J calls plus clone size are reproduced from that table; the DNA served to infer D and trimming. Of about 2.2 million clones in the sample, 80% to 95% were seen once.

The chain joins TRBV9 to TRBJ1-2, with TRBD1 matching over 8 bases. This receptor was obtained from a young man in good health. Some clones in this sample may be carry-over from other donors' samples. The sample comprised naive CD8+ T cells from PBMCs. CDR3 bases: TGTGCCAGCAGCTCATTGGGACAGGAGCCCTTGAGGGGCTACACCTTC. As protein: CASSSLGQEPLRGYTF. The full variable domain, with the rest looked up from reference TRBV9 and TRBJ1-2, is DSGVTQTPKHLITATGQRVTLRCSPRSGDLSVYWYQQSLDQGLQFLIQYYNGEERAKGNILERFSAQQFPDLHSELNLSSLELGDSALYFCASSSLGQEPLRGYTFGSGTRLTVV.